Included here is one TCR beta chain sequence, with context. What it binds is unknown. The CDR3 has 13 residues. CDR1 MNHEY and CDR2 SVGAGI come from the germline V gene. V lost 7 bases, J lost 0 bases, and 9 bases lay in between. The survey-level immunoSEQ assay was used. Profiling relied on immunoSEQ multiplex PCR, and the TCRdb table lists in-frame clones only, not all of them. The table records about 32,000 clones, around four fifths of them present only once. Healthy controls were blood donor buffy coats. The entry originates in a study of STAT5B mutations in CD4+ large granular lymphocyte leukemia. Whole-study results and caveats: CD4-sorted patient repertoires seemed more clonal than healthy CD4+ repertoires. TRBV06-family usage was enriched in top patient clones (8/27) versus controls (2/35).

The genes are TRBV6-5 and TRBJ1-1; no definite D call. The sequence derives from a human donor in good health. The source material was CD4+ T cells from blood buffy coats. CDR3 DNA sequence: TGTGCCAGCAAAGTTTCCTTGAACACTGAAGCTTTCTTT. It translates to CASKVSLNTEAFF.